This TCR beta chain originates from a study of sequential checkpoint blockade in melanoma. Study in general: Both treatment sequences were followed by maintenance nivolumab.

V dropped 2 bases and J dropped 2 bases, with 6 bases sitting between them. The CDR3 sequence is 13 residues long. The germline V gene encodes CDR1 MRHNA and CDR2 SNTAGT. Treatment in this sample: randomized to nivolumab then ipilimumab (arm A) or the reverse (arm B). No patient had prior DNA-damaging chemotherapy. Sorted cells were live CD3+CD8+, lacking CD19 and CD56, from PBMCs. This clone has more than one count but fewer than ten. The data were produced by immunoSEQ multiplex PCR, yet TCRdb's version contains in-frame clones alone and is incomplete. The sample lists about 20,000 clones, just under 75% occurring once.

The sample consisted of CD8+ T cells sorted from blood (inferred from file names), taken from a patient given nivolumab and ipilimumab in sequence. The receptor was isolated from a human donor with melanoma. The rearrangement joins TRBV6-4 to TRBJ1-1; no reliable D call. In DNA, the CDR3 is TGTGCCAGCAGTGACGGCCCAAACACTGAAGCTTTCTTT. This encodes CASSDGPNTEAFF.